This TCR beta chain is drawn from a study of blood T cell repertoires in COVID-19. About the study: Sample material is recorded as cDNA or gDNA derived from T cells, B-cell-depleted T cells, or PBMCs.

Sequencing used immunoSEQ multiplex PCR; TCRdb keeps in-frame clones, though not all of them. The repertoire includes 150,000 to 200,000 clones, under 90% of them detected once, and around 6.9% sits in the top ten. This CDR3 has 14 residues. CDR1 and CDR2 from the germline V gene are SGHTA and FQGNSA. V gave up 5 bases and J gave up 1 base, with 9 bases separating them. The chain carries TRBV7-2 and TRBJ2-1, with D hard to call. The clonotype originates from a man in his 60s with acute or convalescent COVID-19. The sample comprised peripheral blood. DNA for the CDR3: TGTGCCAGCAGCGCGCTAGTGTCCTACAATGAGCAGTTCTTC. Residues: CASSALVSYNEQFF.